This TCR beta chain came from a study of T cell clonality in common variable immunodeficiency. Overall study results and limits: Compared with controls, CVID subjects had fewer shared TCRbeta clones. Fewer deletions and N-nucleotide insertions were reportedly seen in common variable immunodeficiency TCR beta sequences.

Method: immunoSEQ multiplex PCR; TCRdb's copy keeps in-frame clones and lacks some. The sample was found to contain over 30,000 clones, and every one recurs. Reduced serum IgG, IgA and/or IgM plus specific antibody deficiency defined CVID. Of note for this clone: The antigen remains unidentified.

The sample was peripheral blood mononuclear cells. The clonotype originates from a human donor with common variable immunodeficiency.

The CDR3 region is CSARRLGGSYNEQFF. CDR3 bases read: TGCAGTGCTAGACGTCTAGGGGGTTCCTACAATGAG. The gene calls are TRBV20-1 and TRBJ2-1; tentatively, D is TRBD1 (6 bases). Read coverage stops 3 residues before the CDR3 terminus; the germline J gene supplies the remainder. The CDR3 loop spans 15 amino acids. CDR1 DFQATT and CDR2 SNEGSKA come from the germline V gene (reference sequence). The V end lost 2 bases, the J end lost 1 base, and 12 bases lay between the germline ends.